This TCR beta chain came from a study of graft-versus-host responses after intestinal transplantation. Study-wide background: The recipients all started with anti-thymocyte globulin induction and then took tacrolimus and steroids for approximately 3 years. General study points: Early HvG declines after transplant were associated with peak circulating GvH clone levels. Allograft graft-versus-host to host-versus-graft clonal ratios ran high in patients with graft-donor T cell macrochimerism. Detection of GvH clones occurred in recipient marrow, and some had their first appearance in ileum or blood.

Measured with immunoSEQ multiplex PCR; TCRdb has only the in-frame clones, and not every one. Here the sample spans over 100,000 clones, approximately 92% being singletons. As concerns this clone: Its specificity is unknown.

J was trimmed by 5 bases and V by 4 bases; bases with no gene match: 1. The germline V gene has CDR1 SGHAT and CDR2 FQDESV (reference sequence). The CDR3 is 13 residues long. The starting material was unstimulated CD4+ T cells sorted from spleen or lymph node cells, obtained before intestinal transplant. The receptor's source is a human donor who received an intestinal transplant. The rearrangement joins TRBV11-1 to TRBJ2-1; 8 positions agree with TRBD2. In DNA form, the CDR3 reads TGTGCCAGCAGCTCGCGGGAGGACAATGAGCAGTTCTTC. It translates to CASSSREDNEQFF.